The sequence of this TCR beta chain was determined in a study of T cell repertoires in cytomegalovirus infection. Looking at the study overall: Indications came from public TCR beta signatures; they pointed to CMV infection and to a matching HLA type. Broader study findings: There were carriers of CMV plus the relevant HLA, and cumulative public TCR beta family frequency identified them. Clonotype analysis showed dominance of the ex vivo response by HLA-C-restricted CMV-specific TCR beta clonotypes.

MiXCR, applied by TCRdb to the reads, yields one record per CDR3 protein. The sample holds almost 550,000 distinct CDR3 sequences, about 15% seen once. V lost 3 bases and J 3 bases, leaving 8 bases between the germline ends. Germline lookup yields CDR1 LNHNV and CDR2 YYDKDF (reference sequence). The CDR3 consists of 13 residues. As to this clonotype: Its antigen is not known.

The TCR comes from a human donor in good health (CMV status not recorded). Some clones in this sample may be carry-over from other donors' samples. Sequencing input: CD8+ T cells from PBMCs. The chain combines TRBV15 with TRBJ1-2; a weak D match, TRBD1 (5 bases). The CDR3 DNA reads as TGTGCCACCAGCAGCGGGACCCACTATGGCTACACCTTC. Translated, it gives CATSSGTHYGYTF.